The 7 T cell receptor beta chains below come from one sample, sequenced in a study of cytomegalovirus exposure and HLA in healthy donors. The PCR had 60 Vbeta and 13 Jbeta primers. Produced via immunoSEQ multiplex PCR; TCRdb's table is partial and in-frame only. The data contain roughly 130,000 clones, roughly 85% of them singletons. The specimen sequenced was PBMCs. The receptors here all came from a boy aged 5-17 years in good health and CMV-seronegative.

This sequence joins TRBV6-5 and TRBJ2-7; 9 bases agree with TRBD1. The V segment lost 6 bases and the J segment 6 bases; nucleotides outside the gene matches: 9. Looked up from germline, CDR1 is MNHEY and CDR2 is SVGAGI. CDR3 length equals 14 residues. The CDR3 DNA follows: TGTGCCAGCAGCTGGGGACAGGGACCCGCCGAGCAGTACTTC. Translated: CASSWGQGPAEQYF.

CDR3 in DNA: TGTGCCAGCAGTCGACAGGGCAACACTGAAGCTTTCTTT. Translating it yields CASSRQGNTEAFF. The chain is built from TRBV6-1 and TRBJ1-1; 7 bases agree with TRBD1. The CDR3 is 13 residues long. Germline loops: CDR1 MNHNS, CDR2 SASEGT. V shed 5 bases and J 2 bases; nucleotides not matched to a gene: 2.

The chain has TRBV2 and TRBJ2-1; 7 bases are shared with TRBD2. With V trimmed by 2 bases and J by 7 bases, 5 bases remained unmatched. CDR3 size: 14 residues. Germline assignment: CDR1 SNHLY and CDR2 FYNNEI. This chain's CDR3 is CASSEQRERNEQFF. For the CDR3, the DNA is TGTGCCAGCAGTGAACAGCGGGAAAGAAATGAGCAGTTCTTC. The full variable domain, completed using reference TRBV2 and TRBJ2-1, is EPEVTQTPSHQVTQMGQEVILRCVPISNHLYFYWYRQILGQKVEFLVSFYNNEISEKSEIFDDQFSVERPDGSNFTLKIRSTKLEDSAMYFCASSEQRERNEQFFGPGTRLTVL.

The J gene is TRBJ1-2, the V gene TRBV6-4, with 7 bases lining up with TRBD1. The germline V gene has CDR1 MRHNA and CDR2 SNTAGT. CDR3 size: 15 residues. Unmatched junction bases numbered 6, after V lost 2 bases and J lost 3 bases. The DNA for the CDR3 is TGTGCCAGCAGTGACCACACAGGGGCTGACTATGGCTACACCTTC. This codes for CASSDHTGADYGYTF.

The DNA for the CDR3 is TGTGCCAGCAGCTCTAGACGGACTGAAGCTTTCTTT. The encoded protein is CASSSRRTEAFF. The chain joins TRBV7-8 to TRBJ1-1; D ambiguous. Germline V gene data show CDR1 as SGHVS and CDR2 as FQNEAQ. CDR3 length equals 12 residues. Trimming took 4 bases from V and 5 from J, leaving 8 bases between them.

This sequence joins TRBV5-1 and TRBJ2-5, with a tentative D call TRBD2 (6 bases). Between the trimmed V and J ends, which lost 4 bases and 1 base, there was a span of 11 bases. This CDR3 has 14 residues. Per germline, CDR1 SGHRS and CDR2 YFSETQ. This chain's CDR3 is CASSMTSPQETQYF. CDR3 sequence (DNA): TGCGCCAGCAGCATGACTAGTCCCCAAGAGACCCAGTACTTC.

V gene TRBV30 combines with J gene TRBJ1-4; D uncertain. This CDR3 comprises 12 residues. The V end lost 2 bases, the J end lost 7 bases, and 8 bases lay between the germline ends. Looked up from germline, CDR1 is GTSNPN and CDR2 is SVGIG (reference sequence). The CDR3 DNA follows: TGTGCCTGGAGTCCTGGCGGTGAAAAACTGTTTTTT. Amino acids: CAWSPGGEKLFF.